This passage covers 26 T cell receptor beta chains from one sample sequenced in a study of T cell responses to AZD1222 COVID-19 vaccine (dated by TCRdb to about 2021). Taken with the paper, the label for time point translates to: baseline before first vaccination. Receptors were amplified or captured by the immunoSEQ multiplex PCR assay. TCRdb took over this immuneACCESS table, retaining in-frame rearrangements with V and J assigned. Such tables are incomplete; in checked studies, under half of the missing clones stem from an unresolved V gene, and the remainder is unexplained. The sample contains about 170,000 clones, approximately 90% of them found a single time. The top ten constitute 6.9% of the sample. The sample here was peripheral blood, taken on day 0 of AZD1222 vaccination. These receptor sequences come from an adult in good health.

Only one count was recorded for this clone. This chain links TRBV9 with TRBJ2-2; 9 bases align to TRBD1. The CDR3 has 15 residues. The junction had 1 base not matched to a gene; V was cut back by 4 bases and J by 0 bases. CDR1 is SGDLS, CDR2 YYNGEE, per germline. This chain's CDR3 is CASSTGGANTGELFF. CDR3 bases: TGTGCCAGCAGCACAGGGGGCGCGAACACCGGGGAGCTGTTTTTT.

V gene TRBV27 combines with J gene TRBJ2-7, with D perhaps TRBD1 or TRBD2 (5 bases each). Germline V CDR1 and CDR2: MNHEY, SMNVEV (reference sequence). V lost 5 bases to trimming and J lost 5 bases, with 7 bases between them. This CDR3 is 11 amino acids long. The CDR3 spells CASSRGDEQYF. The CDR3 DNA sequence: TGTGCCAGCAGTAGGGGAGACGAGCAGTACTTC.

V is TRBV24-1 and J is TRBJ2-1; D may correspond to TRBD1 or TRBD2 (5 bases each). Germline CDR1 reads KGHDR; CDR2 reads SFDVKD. V lost 5 bases to trimming and J lost 9 bases, with 22 bases between them. The CDR3 spans 16 residues. This chain's CDR3 is CATSVGTGIQTGEQFF. The CDR3 DNA is TGTGCCACCAGTGTAGGGACGGGGATCCAGACCGGTGAGCAGTTCTTC.

The J gene is TRBJ1-2, the V gene TRBV27; possibly TRBD1 for D (5 bases). V lost 6 bases and J 3 bases, leaving 23 bases between the germline ends. CDR1 and CDR2 from the germline V gene are MNHEY and SMNVEV (reference sequence). The CDR3 consists of 17 residues. For the CDR3, the DNA is TGTGCCAGCAGCAACGACCCGGGTGGGGGTGAATACTATGGCTACACCTTC. It encodes CASSNDPGGGEYYGYTF.

The chain employs TRBV7-8 and TRBJ1-4; TRBD1 agrees at 7 bases. After removal of 1 base from V and 9 bases from J, the junction contained 11 bases not matched to a gene. The CDR3 covers 16 residues. Germline V lookup: CDR1 SGHVS, CDR2 FQNEAQ. CDR3 loop: CASSLERVGGPKKLFF. The CDR3 nucleotides read TGTGCCAGCAGCTTAGAACGTGTAGGGGGCCCGAAAAAACTGTTTTTT.

The chain links TRBV11-2 to TRBJ2-1, with 10 positions matching TRBD1. The V segment lost 5 bases and the J segment 6 bases; nucleotides outside the gene matches: 16. Germline CDR1 and CDR2: SGHAT and FQNNGV. This CDR3 has 18 residues. The DNA for the CDR3 is TGTGCCAGCAGCCAATACTTCTACCGGGACAGGGGACGCAATGAGCAGTTCTTC. Its protein product is CASSQYFYRDRGRNEQFF.

This rearrangement joins TRBV6-1 to TRBJ1-1; 8 bases are shared with TRBD1. There are 15 residues in the CDR3. After removal of 5 bases from V and 4 bases from J, the junction contained 9 bases not matched to a gene. Per germline, CDR1 MNHNS and CDR2 SASEGT. This CDR3 reads CASSQDDRGATEAFF. CDR3 nucleotides: TGTGCCAGCAGTCAAGATGACAGGGGCGCCACTGAAGCTTTCTTT.

The chain joins TRBV28 to TRBJ1-2, with 9 positions matching TRBD1. The CDR3 has 14 amino acids. The germline CDR1 and CDR2 sequences are MDHEN and SYDVKM. V shed 7 bases, J shed 4 bases, and the junction held 7 bases outside the gene matches. Here the CDR3 reads CASTRDRASYGYTF. The CDR3 DNA follows: TGTGCCAGCACTAGGGACAGGGCATCCTATGGCTACACCTTC.

The chain carries TRBV5-4 and TRBJ1-6; unclear D gene. The CDR3 spans 13 residues. V lost 3 bases and J 15 bases, leaving 16 bases between the germline ends. Germline V lookup: CDR1 SGHNT, CDR2 YYREEE (reference sequence). The CDR3 nucleotides are TGTGCCAGCAGCTCCATATCCACGGGGTTCCTCCACTTT. Encoded protein: CASSSISTGFLHF.

The rearrangement joins TRBV6-5 to TRBJ1-1; 8 bases line up with TRBD1. V shed 5 bases and J 6 bases; nucleotides not matched to a gene: 8. Germline V lookup: CDR1 MNHEY, CDR2 SVGAGI. The CDR3 covers 14 residues. The CDR3 here is CASSRTGRGPEAFF. The CDR3 DNA reads TGTGCCAGCAGTCGGACAGGGCGGGGGCCTGAAGCTTTCTTT.

The chain carries TRBV2 and TRBJ2-1, with D tentatively TRBD1 (5 bases). The CDR3 loop spans 17 amino acids. V shed 2 bases and J shed 6 bases, with 20 bases lying between them. CDR1 SNHLY and CDR2 FYNNEI come from the germline V gene. Written as DNA, the CDR3 is TGTGCCAGCAGTGAATGGGGCTTAAAGTCTTCGGGCAATGAGCAGTTCTTC. Its translation is CASSEWGLKSSGNEQFF.

This clone occurred a few times. The chain carries TRBV15 and TRBJ2-1; TRBD2 agrees at 11 bases. Germline trimming cut 0 bases from V and 5 bases from J; bases unmatched to any gene: 6. CDR1 and CDR2 from the germline V gene are LNHNV and YYDKDF (reference sequence). This CDR3 comprises 17 residues. The chain's CDR3 is CATSRDPLAGGNNEQFF. Written as DNA, the CDR3 is TGTGCCACCAGCAGAGACCCCCTAGCGGGGGGCAACAATGAGCAGTTCTTC.

The V gene is TRBV18, the J gene TRBJ2-1; TRBD1 matches 8 bases. CDR1 is KGHSH and CDR2 is LQKENI in the germline V gene. The CDR3 has 16 amino acids. V lost 4 bases and J lost 3; bases outside the gene matches: 8. The CDR3 bases are TGTGCCAGCTCACGAGAACAGGGGGATATCTACAATGAGCAGTTCTTC. Its translation is CASSREQGDIYNEQFF.

This chain connects TRBV7-3 to TRBJ2-7; 8 bases match TRBD1. The CDR3 extends over 13 amino acids. Trimming cost V 2 bases and J 5 bases; bases outside gene matches: 2. The germline CDR1 and CDR2 sequences are SGHTA and FQGTGA. The CDR3 DNA sequence: TGTGCCAGCAGCTTAGAACAGGGGGACGAGCAGTACTTC. Protein product: CASSLEQGDEQYF.

The chain carries TRBV12-3 or TRBV12-4 and TRBJ2-2, with D hard to call. V was shortened by 2 bases and J by 7 bases, with 8 bases between the two germline ends. This CDR3 has 13 amino acids. CDR3 DNA sequence: TGTGCCAGCAGTTTAAAGGGTAACGGGGAGCTGTTTTTT. Translation: CASSLKGNGELFF.

The chain combines TRBV5-5 with TRBJ1-4; the D gene is possibly TRBD1 (5 bases). The CDR3 extends over 13 amino acids. V was cut by 6 bases and J by 8 bases, with 14 bases left in between. Germline-derived CDR1 and CDR2 are SGHKS and YYEKEE (reference sequence). CDR3 protein: CASIRTGDEKLFF. CDR3 sequence (DNA): TGTGCCAGCATCCGGACCGGGGACGAAAAACTGTTTTTT.

The CDR3 protein is CASSLTGATEAFF. DNA of the CDR3: TGTGCCAGCAGCCTTACAGGTGCCACTGAAGCTTTCTTT. V usage is TRBV28 and J usage is TRBJ1-1, with a weak D call TRBD1 (5 bases). Germline V gene lookup returns CDR1 MDHEN and CDR2 SYDVKM. The V and J ends lost 6 bases and 4 bases respectively, with 12 bases between them. The CDR3 has 13 residues.

This chain uses TRBV24-1 with TRBJ2-7; D is unclear. The CDR3 consists of 13 residues. Germline CDR1 KGHDR, CDR2 SFDVKD. V was pared by 1 base and J by 4 bases, with 7 bases between. The CDR3 protein is CATSDFPSYEQYF. The CDR3 region has the DNA TGTGCCACCAGTGATTTCCCCAGTTACGAGCAGTACTTC.

This chain links TRBV5-1 with TRBJ2-1; D is possibly TRBD1 or TRBD2 (6 bases each). Trimming pared 3 bases from V and 6 bases from J, leaving 10 bases between. CDR1 is SGHRS, CDR2 YFSETQ, per germline. The CDR3 has 13 residues. In DNA, the CDR3 is TGCGCCAGCAGCTCGGGGGCGGGCAATGAGCAGTTCTTC. Its translation is CASSSGAGNEQFF.

This chain uses TRBV18 with TRBJ1-2; the D is unclear. V shed 3 bases and J shed 6 bases, with 20 bases lying between them. CDR3 size: 16 residues. The germline V gene encodes CDR1 KGHSH and CDR2 LQKENI. Here the CDR3 reads CASSPPSVGPRDGYTF. Here the CDR3 DNA reads TGTGCCAGCTCACCCCCGTCAGTGGGCCCTAGGGATGGCTACACCTTC. The variable domain in full, completed from reference TRBV18 and TRBJ1-2, reads NAGVMQNPRHLVRRRGQEARLRCSPMKGHSHVYWYRQLPEEGLKFMVYLQKENIIDESGMPKERFSAEFPKEGPSILRIQQVVRGDSAAYFCASSPPSVGPRDGYTFGSGTRLTVV.

This chain links TRBV11-1 with TRBJ2-1; no definite D call. The ends were cut back, 1 base at V and 8 bases at J, with 6 bases in the middle. This CDR3 is 12 amino acids long. The germline gives CDR1 SGHAT, CDR2 FQDESV (reference sequence). The CDR3 coding sequence is TGTGCCAGCAGCTTAGAGTTCCATGAGCAGTTCTTC. This translates into CASSLEFHEQFF.

The chain has TRBV3-1 (or the pseudogene TRBV3-2) and TRBJ1-2, with a possible D match to TRBD1 (6 bases). The CDR3 spans 15 residues. Germline CDR1 reads LGHDT; CDR2 reads YNNKEL (reference sequence). With 6 bases removed from V and 0 bases from J, the gap between germline ends came to 14 bases. The CDR3 DNA reads TGTGCCAGCAGAGGATGGACAGAATCTAACTATGGCTACACCTTC. This translates into CASRGWTESNYGYTF.

J is TRBJ2-5 and V is TRBV2; 8 nucleotides line up with TRBD1. CDR3 length: 14 amino acids. The germline CDR1 and CDR2 sequences are SNHLY and FYNNEI. V was pared by 10 bases and J by 1 base, with 8 bases of the junction left unmatched. CDR3 sequence: CAINDRGGQETQYF. CDR3 DNA: TGTGCCATCAACGACAGGGGCGGCCAAGAGACCCAGTACTTC. The whole variable domain, filled in from reference TRBV2 and TRBJ2-5, reads EPEVTQTPSHQVTQMGQEVILRCVPISNHLYFYWYRQILGQKVEFLVSFYNNEISEKSEIFDDQFSVERPDGSNFTLKIRSTKLEDSAMYFCAINDRGGQETQYFGPGTRLLVL.

This sequence joins TRBV7-9 and TRBJ2-1; the D is unclear. Between the trimmed V and J ends, which lost 2 bases and 0 bases, there was a span of 5 bases. CDR3 length equals 14 residues. Germline values: CDR1 SEHNR, CDR2 FQNEAQ (reference sequence). CDR3 protein: CASSLSPSYNEQFF. The CDR3 nucleotides read TGTGCCAGCAGCTTATCTCCCTCCTACAATGAGCAGTTCTTC.

This clone has only a few counts. The chain is built from TRBV18 and TRBJ1-4; 7 positions match TRBD1. Germline-derived CDR1 and CDR2 are KGHSH and LQKENI. V lost 6 bases and J lost 6; bases outside the gene matches: 7. The CDR3 has 14 residues. Here the CDR3 reads CASSPNRGDEKLFF. The CDR3 nucleotides are TGTGCCAGCTCGCCGAACAGGGGAGATGAAAAACTGTTTTTT. Combining the CDR3 with reference TRBV18 and TRBJ1-4 gives the whole variable domain NAGVMQNPRHLVRRRGQEARLRCSPMKGHSHVYWYRQLPEEGLKFMVYLQKENIIDESGMPKERFSAEFPKEGPSILRIQQVVRGDSAAYFCASSPNRGDEKLFFGSGTQLSVL.

In DNA, the CDR3 is TGTGCCAGCAGTGACAGTAATCAGCCCCAGCATTTT. This gives the protein CASSDSNQPQHF. The chain carries TRBV6-2 or TRBV6-3 and TRBJ1-5; perhaps TRBD1 as D (5 bases). Germline lookup yields CDR1 MNHEY and CDR2 SVGEGT. CDR3 length equals 12 residues. The germline V and J ends were trimmed by 5 bases and 4 bases, with 6 bases remaining between them.